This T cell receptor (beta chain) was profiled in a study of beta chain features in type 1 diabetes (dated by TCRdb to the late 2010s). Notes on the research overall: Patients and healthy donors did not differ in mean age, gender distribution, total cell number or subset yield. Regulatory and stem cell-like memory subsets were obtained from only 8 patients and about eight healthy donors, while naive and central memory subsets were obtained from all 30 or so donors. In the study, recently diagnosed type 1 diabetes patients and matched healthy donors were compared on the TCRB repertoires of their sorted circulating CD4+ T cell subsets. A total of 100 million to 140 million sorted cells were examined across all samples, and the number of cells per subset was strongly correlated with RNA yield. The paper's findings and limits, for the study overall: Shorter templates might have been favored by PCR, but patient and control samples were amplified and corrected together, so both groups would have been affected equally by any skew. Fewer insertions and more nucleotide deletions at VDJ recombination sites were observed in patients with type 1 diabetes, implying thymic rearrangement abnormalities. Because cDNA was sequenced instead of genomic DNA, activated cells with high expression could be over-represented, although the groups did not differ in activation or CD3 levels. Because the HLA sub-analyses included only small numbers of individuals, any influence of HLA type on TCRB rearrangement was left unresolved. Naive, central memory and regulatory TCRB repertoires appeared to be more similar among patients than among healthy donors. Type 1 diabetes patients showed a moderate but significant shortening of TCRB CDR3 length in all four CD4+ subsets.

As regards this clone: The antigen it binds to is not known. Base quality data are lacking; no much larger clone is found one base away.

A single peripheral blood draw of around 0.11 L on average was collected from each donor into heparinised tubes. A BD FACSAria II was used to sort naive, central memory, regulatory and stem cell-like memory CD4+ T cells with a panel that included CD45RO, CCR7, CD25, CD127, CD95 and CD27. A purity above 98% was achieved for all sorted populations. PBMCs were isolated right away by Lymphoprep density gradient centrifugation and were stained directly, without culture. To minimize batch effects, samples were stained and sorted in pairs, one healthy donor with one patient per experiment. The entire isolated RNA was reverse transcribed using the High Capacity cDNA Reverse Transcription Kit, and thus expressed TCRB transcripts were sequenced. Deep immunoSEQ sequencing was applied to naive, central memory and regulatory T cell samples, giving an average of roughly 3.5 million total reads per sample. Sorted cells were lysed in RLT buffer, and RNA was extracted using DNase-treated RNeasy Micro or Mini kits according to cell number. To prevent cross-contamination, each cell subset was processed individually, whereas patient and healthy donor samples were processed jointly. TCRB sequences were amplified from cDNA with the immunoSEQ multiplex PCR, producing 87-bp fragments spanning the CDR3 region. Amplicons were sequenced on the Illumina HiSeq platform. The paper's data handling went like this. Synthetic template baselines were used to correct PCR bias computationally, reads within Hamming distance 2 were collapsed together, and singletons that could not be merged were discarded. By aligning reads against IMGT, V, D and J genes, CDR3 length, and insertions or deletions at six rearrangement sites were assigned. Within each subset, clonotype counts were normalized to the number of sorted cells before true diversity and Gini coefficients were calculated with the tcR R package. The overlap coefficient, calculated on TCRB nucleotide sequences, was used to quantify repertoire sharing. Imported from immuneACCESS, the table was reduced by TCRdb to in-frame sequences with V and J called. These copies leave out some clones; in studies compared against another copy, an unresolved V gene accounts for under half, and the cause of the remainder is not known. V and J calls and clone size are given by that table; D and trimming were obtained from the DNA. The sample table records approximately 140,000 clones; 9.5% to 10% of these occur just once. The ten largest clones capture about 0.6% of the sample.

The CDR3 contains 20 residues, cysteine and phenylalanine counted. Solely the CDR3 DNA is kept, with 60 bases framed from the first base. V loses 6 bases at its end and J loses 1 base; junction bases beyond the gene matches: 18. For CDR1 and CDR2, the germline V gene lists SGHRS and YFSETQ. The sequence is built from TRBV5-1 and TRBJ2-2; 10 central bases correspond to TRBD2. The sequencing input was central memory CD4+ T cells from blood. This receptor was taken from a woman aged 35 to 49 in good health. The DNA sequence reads TGCGCCAGCACCGAATCCCCCCCGGCTAGCGGGGGCCTGAACACCGGGGAGCTGTTTTTT. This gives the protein CASTESPPASGGLNTGELFF.